The 18 T cell receptor beta chains below all came from one sample that was sequenced in a study of cytomegalovirus exposure and HLA in healthy donors. PCR amplification relied on 60 Vbeta primers (plus 13 Jbeta primers). Here immunoSEQ multiplex PCR was the method, and the copy in TCRdb shows in-frame clones only, minus some. Found here are 200,000 to 250,000 clones, approximately 83% of them singletons; the top ten hold about 0.77%. The sample consisted of PBMCs. These receptor sequences come from a boy under 10 years old in good health and CMV-seronegative.

The chain is built from TRBV2 and TRBJ2-1, with D perhaps TRBD2 (10 bases). V lost 10 bases to trimming and J lost 7 bases, with 29 bases between them. The CDR3 length is 17 residues. Germline CDR1 is SNHLY and CDR2 is FYNNEI. CDR3 nucleotide sequence: TGTGCCACCGGACAGGGGCCCGGGACTAGCGCTCGGAATGAGCAGTTCTTC. Translated: CATGQGPGTSARNEQFF. The variable domain in full, completed from reference TRBV2 and TRBJ2-1, reads EPEVTQTPSHQVTQMGQEVILRCVPISNHLYFYWYRQILGQKVEFLVSFYNNEISEKSEIFDDQFSVERPDGSNFTLKIRSTKLEDSAMYFCATGQGPGTSARNEQFFGPGTRLTVL.

The chain recombines TRBV2 with TRBJ1-2; no clear D gene. Trimming took 6 bases from V and 4 from J, leaving 9 bases between them. The CDR3 runs to 12 residues. Per the germline V gene, CDR1 is SNHLY and CDR2 is FYNNEI. The CDR3 reads CASRRHRYGYTF. CDR3 coding DNA: TGTGCCAGCAGAAGACACCGCTATGGCTACACCTTC.

The chain recombines TRBV7-6 with TRBJ2-3, with D possibly being TRBD1 (6 bases). The ends were cut back, 3 bases at V and 4 bases at J, with 11 bases in the middle. The CDR3 covers 14 residues. Germline CDR1 and CDR2: SGHVS and FNYEAQ. The CDR3 DNA sequence: TGTGCCAGCAGCTTCCGGGACACCTCAGATACGCAGTATTTT. Its translation is CASSFRDTSDTQYF.

This chain connects TRBV2 to TRBJ1-1, with TRBD1 matching 9 bases. Trimming at V came to 7 bases and at J to 7 bases, leaving 10 bases not matched to a gene. The CDR3 totals 14 residues. CDR1 is SNHLY, CDR2 FYNNEI, per germline. CDR3 residues: CASIMGTGSDEAFF. In DNA, the CDR3 is TGTGCCAGCATTATGGGGACAGGGTCAGATGAAGCTTTCTTT.

The chain combines TRBV9 with TRBJ2-7, with D possibly being TRBD1 (5 bases). The CDR3 totals 15 residues. CDR1 and CDR2 (germline): SGDLS, YYNGEE. The V gene lost 1 base and the J gene lost 6 bases, with 17 bases spanning the gap. The DNA of the CDR3 is TGTGCCAGCAGCGTAAATGACGGACACCCTCTCGAGCAGTACTTC. It yields the protein CASSVNDGHPLEQYF.

The rearrangement joins TRBV7-3 to TRBJ1-5; D is perhaps TRBD1 (5 bases). Germline V gene lookup returns CDR1 SGHTA and CDR2 FQGTGA. This CDR3 is 13 amino acids long. Trimming stripped 5 bases from V and 9 bases from J, with 14 bases between. The CDR3 protein is CASSPSAGGPQHF. CDR3 sequence (DNA): TGTGCCAGCAGCCCTTCGGCCGGGGGGCCCCAGCATTTT.

The chain joins TRBV30 to TRBJ1-2; D is possibly TRBD1 (5 bases). Germline-derived CDR1 and CDR2 are GTSNPN and SVGIG (reference sequence). The CDR3 spans 15 residues. Deletions cut 0 bases from V and 8 bases from J, with 19 bases between. The CDR3 sequence is CAWSVIGTGAGGYTF. The CDR3 nucleotides are TGTGCCTGGAGTGTAATCGGGACCGGCGCGGGGGGCTACACCTTC. Full variable domain (outside the CDR3, taken from reference TRBV30 and TRBJ1-2): SQTIHQWPATLVQPVGSPLSLECTVEGTSNPNLYWYRQAAGRGLQLLFYSVGIGQISSEVPQNLSASRPQDRQFILSSKKLLLSDSGFYLCAWSVIGTGAGGYTFGSGTRLTVV.

The chain has TRBV5-6 and TRBJ1-2; no reliable D call. Germline V gene lookup returns CDR1 SGHDT and CDR2 YYEEEE. Trimming pared 3 bases from V and 0 bases from J, leaving 12 bases between. This CDR3 spans 15 amino acids. The CDR3, as DNA: TGTGCCAGCAGCTCCCAAGGAGGATCTAACTATGGCTACACCTTC. Its protein product is CASSSQGGSNYGYTF.

The rearrangement uses TRBV11-2 and TRBJ2-5; a weak D match, TRBD1 (6 bases). The last part of the DNA fits TRBJ2-7 better; the J call may be wrong. The germline CDR1 and CDR2 sequences are SGHAT and FQNNGV. The CDR3 totals 14 residues. The CDR3 spells CASSSGVLSYEQYF. DNA for the CDR3: TGTGCCAGCAGCTCAGGGGTCCTCTCCTACGAGCAGTACTTC.

The V call is TRBV29-1, the J call TRBJ1-1; D perhaps matches TRBD1 (6 bases). The CDR3 is 14 amino acids. In germline, CDR1 is SQVTM, CDR2 ANQGSEA. V was clipped by 4 bases and J by 4 bases, with 16 bases between them. DNA for the CDR3: TGCAGCGTTGTCAGGGGCCGAAAGGGCACTGAAGCTTTCTTT. Its translation is CSVVRGRKGTEAFF.

The rearrangement uses TRBV4-2 and TRBJ2-1, with 11 bases aligning to TRBD2. V trimming: 1 base; J trimming: 5 bases; junction bases outside the gene matches: 4. CDR3 length: 16 amino acids. Germline V lookup: CDR1 LGHNA, CDR2 YNFKEQ. In DNA, the CDR3 is TGTGCCAGCAGCCAAGGACCGGGACTAGCGGACAATGAGCAGTTCTTC. It encodes CASSQGPGLADNEQFF.

V usage is TRBV15 and J usage is TRBJ2-3, with 9 bases lining up with TRBD1. Germline assignment: CDR1 LNHNV and CDR2 YYDKDF (reference sequence). V shed 4 bases and J 5 bases; nucleotides not matched to a gene: 7. The CDR3 loop spans 15 amino acids. CDR3: CATSNGQGMEDTQYF. In DNA form, the CDR3 reads TGTGCCACCAGCAATGGACAGGGGATGGAAGATACGCAGTATTTT.

The chain carries TRBV18 and TRBJ1-4; the D is unclear. Trimming shortened V by 3 bases and J by 0 bases, and 5 bases separated the two germline ends. The germline gives CDR1 KGHSH, CDR2 LQKENI. The CDR3 consists of 14 residues. The DNA of the CDR3 is TGTGCCAGCTCACCTAGTTCAACTAATGAAAAACTGTTTTTT. Translating it yields CASSPSSTNEKLFF.

The rearrangement joins TRBV11-2 to TRBJ2-7; D unresolved. CDR3 size: 13 residues. Germline assignment: CDR1 SGHAT and CDR2 FQNNGV. Trimming stripped 1 base from V and 3 bases from J, with 7 bases between. For the CDR3, the DNA is TGTGCCAGCAGCTTAGTAAGCAACTACGAGCAGTACTTC. It encodes CASSLVSNYEQYF.

V usage is TRBV5-8 and J usage is TRBJ1-6, with D uncertain. From germline, CDR1 is SGHTS and CDR2 YDEGEE. Trimming left V 2 bases short and J 7 bases short, with 7 bases between. The CDR3 loop spans 13 amino acids. The CDR3 nucleotides are TGTGCCAGCAGCTTAAGACAAAATTCACCCCTCCACTTT. Protein product: CASSLRQNSPLHF.

The chain recombines TRBV10-3 with TRBJ2-1; TRBD2 matches at 13 bases. The CDR3 length is 18 residues. V dropped 6 bases and J dropped 0; count of bases not matched to a gene: 8. Germline CDR1 is ENHRY and CDR2 is SYGVKD. CDR3 nucleotide sequence: TGTGCCATCAGCAGACTAGCGGGAGGCGCGAGCTCCTACAATGAGCAGTTCTTC. Protein product: CAISRLAGGASSYNEQFF.

The chain links TRBV19 to TRBJ2-1; TRBD1 agrees at 10 bases. The CDR3 is 15 amino acids. V was clipped by 5 bases and J by 8 bases; unmatched bases: 9. In germline, CDR1 is LNHDA, CDR2 SQIVND (reference sequence). The CDR3 nucleotides read TGTGCCAGTAGTGCGGCGGGACAGGGGTTCTATGAGCAGTTCTTC. The encoded protein is CASSAAGQGFYEQFF.

In this sample, this clone turned up a few times. The gene calls are TRBV18 and TRBJ2-7; D unresolved. V lost 3 bases and J lost 2, with 8 bases in between. Germline values: CDR1 KGHSH, CDR2 LQKENI. The CDR3 spans 13 residues. The DNA of the CDR3 is TGTGCCAGCTCACCCCCATCAACCTACGAGCAGTACTTC. It encodes CASSPPSTYEQYF.